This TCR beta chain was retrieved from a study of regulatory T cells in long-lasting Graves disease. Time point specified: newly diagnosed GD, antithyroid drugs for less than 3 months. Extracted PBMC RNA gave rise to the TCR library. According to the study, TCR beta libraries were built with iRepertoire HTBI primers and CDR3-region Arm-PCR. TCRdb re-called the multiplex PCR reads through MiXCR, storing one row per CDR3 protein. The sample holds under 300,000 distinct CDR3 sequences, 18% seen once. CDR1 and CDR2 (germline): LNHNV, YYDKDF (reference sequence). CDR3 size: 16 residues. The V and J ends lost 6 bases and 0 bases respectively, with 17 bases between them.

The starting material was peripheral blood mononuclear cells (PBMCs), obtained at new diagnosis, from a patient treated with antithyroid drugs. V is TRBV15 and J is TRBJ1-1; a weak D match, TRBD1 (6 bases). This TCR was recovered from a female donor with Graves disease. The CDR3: CATRLSPGHLNTEAFF. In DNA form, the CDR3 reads TGTGCCACCAGACTGTCACCGGGACACTTGAACACTGAAGCTTTCTTT.